This entry lists 18 T cell receptor beta chains sequenced from one sample in a study of PD-L1 blockade in urothelial cancer (TCRdb year 2017). Library preparation was by the immunoSEQ multiplex PCR assay. TCRdb carries this immuneACCESS record with in-frame sequences only. Its versions omit some clonotypes, under half of them owing to an unresolved V gene in the studies checked, with the rest unexplained. The sample table lists approximately 80,000 clones, roughly 82% of them with a count of one. Roughly 9.5% of the sample comes from the top ten. Material: PBMCs, obtained around atezolizumab (anti-PD-L1) treatment. The source is a man in his sixties or seventies with urothelial cancer.

This rearrangement joins TRBV2 to TRBJ2-3; TRBD1 might be the D (5 bases). Germline-derived CDR1 and CDR2 are SNHLY and FYNNEI. Between the trimmed V and J ends, which lost 3 bases and 3 bases, there was a span of 13 bases. This CDR3 comprises 15 residues. CDR3 DNA sequence: TGTGCCAGCAGTGAGGTACAGGAAAAGACAGATACGCAGTATTTT. It codes for CASSEVQEKTDTQYF.

The V and J genes are TRBV19 and TRBJ2-4, with a weak D call TRBD1 (6 bases). Germline CDR1 reads LNHDA; CDR2 reads SQIVND (reference sequence). V dropped 6 bases and J dropped 6 bases, with 12 bases sitting between them. This CDR3 spans 13 amino acids. CDR3 nucleotides: TGTGCCAGTAGATTACAGGGCGCAAACATTCAGTACTTC. Its translation is CASRLQGANIQYF.

The rearrangement links TRBV6-5 to TRBJ2-7; the match to TRBD1 covers 7 bases. Germline loops: CDR1 MNHEY, CDR2 SVGAGI. With V trimmed by 6 bases and J by 0 bases, 2 bases remained unmatched. CDR3 length equals 13 residues. The CDR3 DNA follows: TGTGCCAGCAGGGGGACAGCCTCCTACGAGCAGTACTTC. This codes for CASRGTASYEQYF.

This clone was recorded only once. The chain is built from TRBV9 and TRBJ1-1; TRBD1 might be the D (6 bases). The V end was cut by 2 bases, the J end by 1 base, with 9 bases between. Germline V gene sequence: CDR1 SGDLS, CDR2 YYNGEE. The CDR3 has 14 amino acids. CDR3 in amino acids: CASSVGQTNTEAFF. The CDR3 nucleotides are TGTGCCAGCAGCGTTGGACAGACGAACACTGAAGCTTTCTTT. The whole variable domain, filled in from reference TRBV9 and TRBJ1-1, reads DSGVTQTPKHLITATGQRVTLRCSPRSGDLSVYWYQQSLDQGLQFLIQYYNGEERAKGNILERFSAQQFPDLHSELNLSSLELGDSALYFCASSVGQTNTEAFFGQGTRLTVV.

The chain carries TRBV2 and TRBJ2-7; TRBD1 agrees at 7 bases. Per germline, CDR1 SNHLY and CDR2 FYNNEI. J gave up 3 bases and V 9 bases, and 11 bases lay outside the gene matches. The CDR3 loop spans 14 amino acids. The CDR3 DNA follows: TGTGCCAGTGCAGCGACAGGGCTAGTCTACGAGCAGTACTTC. This codes for CASAATGLVYEQYF. The entire variable domain, with the rest obtained from reference TRBV2 and TRBJ2-7, is as follows: EPEVTQTPSHQVTQMGQEVILRCVPISNHLYFYWYRQILGQKVEFLVSFYNNEISEKSEIFDDQFSVERPDGSNFTLKIRSTKLEDSAMYFCASAATGLVYEQYFGPGTRLTVT.

The sample holds a few counts of this clone. This chain links TRBV5-1 with TRBJ2-3, with D possibly matching TRBD2 (5 bases). V was trimmed by 0 bases and J by 4 bases, leaving 9 bases between them. Germline V gene lookup returns CDR1 SGHRS and CDR2 YFSETQ. This CDR3 spans 14 amino acids. CDR3 protein: CASSLGTFADTQYF. The CDR3 DNA sequence: TGCGCCAGCAGCTTGGGGACTTTTGCAGATACGCAGTATTTT.

The gene calls are TRBV6-1 and TRBJ1-2; TRBD1 aligns across 7 bases. The length of the CDR3 is 13 residues. V gave up 5 bases and J gave up 6 bases; unmatched junction bases: 6. Germline V CDR1 and CDR2: MNHNS, SASEGT. The CDR3 bases are TGTGCCAGCAGTCTTGGACAGGACCATGGCTACACCTTC. Protein: CASSLGQDHGYTF.

The chain uses TRBV4-2 and TRBJ2-3, with a tentative D call TRBD2 (5 bases). Germline CDR1 and CDR2: LGHNA and YNFKEQ. V gave up 5 bases and J gave up 5 bases, with 11 bases separating them. The CDR3 contains 13 residues. CDR3 sequence reads: CASSFQSGDTQYF. The CDR3 DNA is TGTGCCAGCAGCTTCCAGAGCGGAGATACGCAGTATTTT.

The chain employs TRBV7-2 and TRBJ2-7; 9 positions agree with TRBD1. The trim removed 4 bases at V and 2 bases at J, leaving 9 bases unmatched. This CDR3 spans 16 amino acids. Germline CDR1 reads SGHTA; CDR2 reads FQGNSA. This CDR3 reads CASSSGQGIQAYEQYF. CDR3 nucleotide sequence: TGTGCCAGCAGCTCGGGACAGGGTATACAAGCCTACGAGCAGTACTTC.

This clone was counted once. The chain joins TRBV5-1 to TRBJ2-5, with a weak D call TRBD1 (5 bases). The germline V gene has CDR1 SGHRS and CDR2 YFSETQ. CDR3 length: 13 residues. Trimming cost V 4 bases and J 6 bases, with 13 bases left between them. CDR3 loop: CASSETVPKTQYF. The CDR3 DNA sequence: TGCGCCAGCAGCGAGACAGTACCGAAGACCCAGTACTTC.

The rearrangement uses TRBV5-1 and TRBJ1-1, with a tentative D call TRBD1 (6 bases). Trimming took 7 bases from V and 5 from J, leaving 12 bases between them. CDR3 length: 12 residues. Germline CDR1 and CDR2: SGHRS and YFSETQ. This CDR3 is CASRDTLTEAFF. In nucleotides, the CDR3 is TGCGCCAGCCGGGACACACTTACTGAAGCTTTCTTT.

The J gene is TRBJ2-5, the V gene TRBV29-1; D is possibly TRBD2 (6 bases). Trimming took 0 bases from V and 5 from J, leaving 13 bases between them. This CDR3 spans 14 amino acids. Germline V gives CDR1 SQVTM, CDR2 ANQGSEA. Written as DNA, the CDR3 is TGCAGCGTTGAAGATCATGCGGGGCGGGAGACCCAGTACTTC. Translating it yields CSVEDHAGRETQYF. The full variable domain, rest sourced from reference TRBV29-1 and TRBJ2-5, is SAVISQKPSRDICQRGTSLTIQCQVDSQVTMMFWYRQQPGQSLTLIATANQGSEATYESGFVIDKFPISRPNLTFSTLTVSNMSPEDSSIYLCSVEDHAGRETQYFGPGTRLLVL.

With regard to this clone: The sample carries other DNA sequences with the same CDR3. CDR3 amino acids: CASSRAGGGYNEQFF. In DNA form, the CDR3 reads TGTGCCAGCAGTCGAGCGGGAGGGGGGTACAATGAGCAGTTCTTC. The chain couples TRBV2 to TRBJ2-1, with TRBD2 matching 10 bases. Germline lookup yields CDR1 SNHLY and CDR2 FYNNEI. The junction had 5 bases not matched to a gene; V was cut back by 5 bases and J by 4 bases. The CDR3 has 15 amino acids.

This clone was seen repeatedly, ten times or more. V and J are TRBV5-6 and TRBJ2-7, with 7 nucleotides matching TRBD1. The CDR3 spans 14 residues. Germline assignment: CDR1 SGHDT and CDR2 YYEEEE. V trimming: 1 base; J trimming: 3 bases; junction bases outside the gene matches: 4. CDR3 sequence: CASSLMDRIYEQYF. In DNA form, the CDR3 reads TGTGCCAGCAGCTTGATGGACAGGATCTACGAGCAGTACTTC.

This sequence joins TRBV28 and TRBJ2-5; 7 bases fit TRBD2. Germline V gene sequence: CDR1 MDHEN, CDR2 SYDVKM. The CDR3 spans 13 residues. The V segment lost 1 base and the J segment 4 bases; nucleotides outside the gene matches: 0. The CDR3 nucleotides read TGTGCCAGCAGTTTATCGGGGGGAGAGACCCAGTACTTC. It codes for CASSLSGGETQYF.

The chain has TRBV30 and TRBJ1-5; D call uncertain. The CDR3 is 16 amino acids. Trimming took 2 bases from V and 0 from J, leaving 14 bases between them. Germline V gives CDR1 GTSNPN, CDR2 SVGIG (reference sequence). The CDR3 DNA follows: TGTGCCTGGAGTCCCGAGGGAGCCCCTAGCAATCAGCCCCAGCATTTT. Translation gives CAWSPEGAPSNQPQHF.

The V call is TRBV9, the J call TRBJ2-7; D is unclear. In germline, CDR1 is SGDLS, CDR2 YYNGEE. There are 14 residues in the CDR3. Trimming removed 3 bases at V and 3 bases at J, with 13 bases between. The CDR3 nucleotides are TGTGCCAGCAGCGCGGGTCCGAACCTCTACGAGCAGTACTTC. Encoded protein: CASSAGPNLYEQYF.

This clone was seen a single time. The rearrangement joins TRBV6-5 to TRBJ1-3; possible D gene TRBD1, 5 bases. The length of the CDR3 is 15 residues. With 8 bases removed from V and 0 bases from J, the gap between germline ends came to 14 bases. From germline, CDR1 is MNHEY and CDR2 SVGAGI. CDR3 in amino acids: CASGNRKLSGNTIYF. Written as DNA, the CDR3 is TGTGCCAGCGGTAACAGGAAGCTCTCTGGAAACACCATATATTTT.